This T cell receptor beta chain was sequenced during a study of cytomegalovirus exposure and HLA in healthy donors. The V gene's germline CDR1 is SNHLY and CDR2 FYNNEI. The CDR3 is 13 residues long. Trimming pared 11 bases from V and 0 bases from J, leaving 10 bases between. Researchers ran the PCR with 60 Vbeta and 13 Jbeta primers. The data were produced by immunoSEQ multiplex PCR, yet TCRdb's version contains in-frame clones alone and is incomplete. The sample has 150,000 to 200,000 clones; approximately 78% are singletons. The study's findings and limits: Most TCR sequences were uncommon, yet certain public TCRs appeared in many donors.

Note on this clone: Its antigen is not identified.

The specimen was PBMCs. This rearrangement joins TRBV2 to TRBJ2-2; a possible D gene is TRBD2 (6 bases). The clonotype originates from a woman in her 30s in good health and CMV-seropositive. The CDR3 reads CAAGLTNTGELFF. Written as DNA, the CDR3 is TGTGCCGCGGGACTGACGAACACCGGGGAGCTGTTTTTT.